One and the same sample provided the 8 T cell receptor beta chains below, sequenced in a study of T cell responses to AZD1222 COVID-19 vaccine. The data were produced by immunoSEQ multiplex PCR, yet TCRdb's version contains in-frame clones alone and is incomplete. The sample includes 120,000 to 150,000 clones, roughly 86% of them seen just once. This material consisted of peripheral blood, taken 28 days after the second dose of the MenACWY control vaccine. Receptors originate from an adult who received the MenACWY meningococcal vaccine as a control.

This clone was counted once. The J gene is TRBJ2-7, the V gene TRBV7-9, with TRBD1 as a possible D gene (5 bases). The ends were cut back, 7 bases at V and 0 bases at J, with 10 bases in the middle. The CDR3 has 13 amino acids. Germline CDR1 SEHNR, CDR2 FQNEAQ (reference sequence). This CDR3 reads CASTQQVSYEQYF. CDR3 DNA: TGTGCCAGCACCCAACAGGTCTCCTACGAGCAGTACTTC. The variable domain in full, with the rest retrieved from reference TRBV7-9 and TRBJ2-7, is DTGVSQNPRHKITKRGQNVTFRCDPISEHNRLYWYRQTLGQGPEFLTYFQNEAQLEKSRLLSDRFSAERPKGSFSTLEIQRTEQGDSAMYLCASTQQVSYEQYFGPGTRLTVT.

The chain couples TRBV15 to TRBJ2-1, with a possible D match to TRBD1 (6 bases). Per germline, CDR1 LNHNV and CDR2 YYDKDF (reference sequence). The V end lost 4 bases, the J end lost 4 bases, and 17 bases lay between the germline ends. The CDR3 consists of 16 residues. This CDR3 is CATSTWNWTVYNEQFF. In nucleotides, the CDR3 is TGTGCCACCAGCACCTGGAACTGGACAGTTTACAATGAGCAGTTCTTC.

This clone appeared once. The chain joins TRBV19 to TRBJ2-7; TRBD2 might be the D (5 bases). The CDR3 length is 14 residues. CDR1 LNHDA and CDR2 SQIVND come from the germline V gene (reference sequence). Trimming removed 2 bases at V and 6 bases at J, with 14 bases between. The CDR3, as DNA: TGTGCCAGTAGTATAATCTCGGGAAGCGTCGAGCAGTACTTC. Its protein is CASSIISGSVEQYF.

This clone occurred a few times. The chain has TRBV2 and TRBJ1-2, with 8 bases identical to TRBD1. V lost 5 bases and J lost 6; bases outside the gene matches: 5. The CDR3 loop spans 13 amino acids. Germline V gives CDR1 SNHLY, CDR2 FYNNEI. The CDR3 bases are TGTGCCAGCAGTCACCAGGACAGGGATGGCTACACCTTC. This translates into CASSHQDRDGYTF.

CDR3 coding DNA: TGTGCCAGCATGGGAGGGGGCGCTCGCTATGGCTACACCTTC. Protein sequence: CASMGGGARYGYTF. The chain uses TRBV6-5 and TRBJ1-2, with TRBD1 matching over 7 bases. Germline loops: CDR1 MNHEY, CDR2 SVGAGI. V lost 7 bases, J lost 4 bases, and 9 bases stayed unmatched. The CDR3 totals 14 residues.

The chain joins TRBV12-3 or TRBV12-4 to TRBJ1-4; D is perhaps TRBD1 (6 bases). The CDR3 has 12 amino acids. V shed 5 bases and J shed 10 bases, with 11 bases lying between them. As DNA, the CDR3 is TGTGCCAGCAGTCCGAGACAGGCAAAACTGTTTTTT. Its translation: CASSPRQAKLFF.

The chain joins TRBV7-2 to TRBJ2-2; D possibly corresponds to TRBD1 (5 bases). V was shortened by 1 base and J by 6 bases, with 12 bases between the two germline ends. From germline, CDR1 is SGHTA and CDR2 FQGNSA. The CDR3 contains 15 residues. DNA of the CDR3: TGTGCCAGCAGCTTAGGACAGCTCAGGGCCGGGGAGCTGTTTTTT. Amino acids: CASSLGQLRAGELFF. Variable domain in full (rest from reference TRBV7-2 and TRBJ2-2): GAGVSQSPSNKVTEKGKDVELRCDPISGHTALYWYRQSLGQGLEFLIYFQGNSAPDKSGLPSDRFSAERTGGSVSTLTIQRTQQEDSAVYLCASSLGQLRAGELFFGEGSRLTVL.

V is TRBV5-1 and J is TRBJ2-1; 11 nucleotides line up with TRBD2. Germline-derived CDR1 and CDR2 are SGHRS and YFSETQ. Losses at the gene ends were 7 bases for V and 6 bases for J; bases not matched to a gene: 6. The CDR3 consists of 14 residues. CDR3 sequence (DNA): TGCGCCAGCTTCCCTCTAGCGGGGGGCAATGAGCAGTTCTTC. Protein sequence: CASFPLAGGNEQFF.